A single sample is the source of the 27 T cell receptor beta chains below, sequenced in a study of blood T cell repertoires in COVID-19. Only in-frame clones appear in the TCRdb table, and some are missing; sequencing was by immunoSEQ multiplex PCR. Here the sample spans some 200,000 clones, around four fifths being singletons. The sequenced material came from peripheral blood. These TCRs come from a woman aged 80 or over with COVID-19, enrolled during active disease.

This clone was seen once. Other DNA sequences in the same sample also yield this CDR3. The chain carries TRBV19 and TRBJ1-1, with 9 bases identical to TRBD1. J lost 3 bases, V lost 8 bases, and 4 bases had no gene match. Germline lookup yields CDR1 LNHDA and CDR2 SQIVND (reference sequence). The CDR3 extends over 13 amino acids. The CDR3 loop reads CASSRQGDTEAFF. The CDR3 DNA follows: TGTGCCAGTTCGAGACAGGGGGACACTGAAGCTTTCTTT.

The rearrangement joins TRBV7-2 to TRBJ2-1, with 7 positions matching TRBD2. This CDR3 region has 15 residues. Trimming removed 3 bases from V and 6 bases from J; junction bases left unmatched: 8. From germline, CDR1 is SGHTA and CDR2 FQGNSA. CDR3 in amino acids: CASSFAGDSTNEQFF. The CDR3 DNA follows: TGTGCCAGCAGCTTTGCGGGGGACTCAACCAATGAGCAGTTCTTC.

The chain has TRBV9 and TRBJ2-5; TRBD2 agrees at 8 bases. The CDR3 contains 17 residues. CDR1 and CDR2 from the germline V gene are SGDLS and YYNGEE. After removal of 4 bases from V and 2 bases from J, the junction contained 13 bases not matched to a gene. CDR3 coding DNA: TGTGCCAGCAGCCCCCGGGGTAGCGGGGCCTTACAAGAGACCCAGTACTTC. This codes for CASSPRGSGALQETQYF. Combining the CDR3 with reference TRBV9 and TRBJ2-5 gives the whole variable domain DSGVTQTPKHLITATGQRVTLRCSPRSGDLSVYWYQQSLDQGLQFLIQYYNGEERAKGNILERFSAQQFPDLHSELNLSSLELGDSALYFCASSPRGSGALQETQYFGPGTRLLVL.

Here the CDR3 DNA reads TGTGCCAGCAGCCCCCTCGACATAGGTGAAAAACTGTTTTTT. This translates into CASSPLDIGEKLFF. The rearrangement uses TRBV3-1 (or the pseudogene TRBV3-2) and TRBJ1-4; D ambiguous. The V and J ends lost 4 bases and 7 bases respectively, with 13 bases between them. CDR1 is LGHDT, CDR2 YNNKEL, per germline (reference sequence). The CDR3 spans 14 residues.

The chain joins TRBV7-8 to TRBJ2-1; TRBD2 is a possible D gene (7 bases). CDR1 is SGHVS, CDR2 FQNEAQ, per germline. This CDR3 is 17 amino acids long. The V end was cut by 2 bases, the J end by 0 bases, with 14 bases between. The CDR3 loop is CASSLWGGGTSYNEQFF. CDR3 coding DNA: TGTGCCAGCAGCTTATGGGGCGGGGGCACCTCCTACAATGAGCAGTTCTTC.

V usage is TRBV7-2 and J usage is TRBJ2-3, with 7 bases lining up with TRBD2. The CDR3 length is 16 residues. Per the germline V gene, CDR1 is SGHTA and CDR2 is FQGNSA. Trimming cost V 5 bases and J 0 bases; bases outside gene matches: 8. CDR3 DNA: TGTGCCAGCAGCCCCGCCGGGACTACGAGCACAGATACGCAGTATTTT. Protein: CASSPAGTTSTDTQYF.

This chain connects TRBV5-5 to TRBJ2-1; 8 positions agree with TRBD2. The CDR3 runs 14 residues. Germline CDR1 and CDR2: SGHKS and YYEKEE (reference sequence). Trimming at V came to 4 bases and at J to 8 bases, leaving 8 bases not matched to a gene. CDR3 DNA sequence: TGTGCCAGCAGCCTTCCGGGGGGGATATATGAGCAGTTCTTC. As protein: CASSLPGGIYEQFF.

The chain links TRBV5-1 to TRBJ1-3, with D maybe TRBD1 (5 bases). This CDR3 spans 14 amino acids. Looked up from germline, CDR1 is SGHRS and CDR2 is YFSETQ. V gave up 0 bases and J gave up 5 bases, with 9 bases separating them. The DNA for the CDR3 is TGCGCCAGCAGCTTGGAAGGGGCGAGAAACACCATATATTTT. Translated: CASSLEGARNTIYF.

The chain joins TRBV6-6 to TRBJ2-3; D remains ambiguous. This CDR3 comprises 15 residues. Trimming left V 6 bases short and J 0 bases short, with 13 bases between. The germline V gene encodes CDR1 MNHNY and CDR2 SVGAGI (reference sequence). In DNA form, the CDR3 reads TGTGCCAGCAGCTCACAGAGAACCAGCACAGATACGCAGTATTTT. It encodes CASSSQRTSTDTQYF.

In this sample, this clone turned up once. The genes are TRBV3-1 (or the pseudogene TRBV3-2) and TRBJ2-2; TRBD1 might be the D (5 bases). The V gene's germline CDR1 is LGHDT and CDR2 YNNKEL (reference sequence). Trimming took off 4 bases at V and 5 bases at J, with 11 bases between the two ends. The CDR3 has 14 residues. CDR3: CASSPAGRTGELFF. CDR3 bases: TGTGCCAGCAGCCCCGCAGGGCGGACCGGGGAGCTGTTTTTT.

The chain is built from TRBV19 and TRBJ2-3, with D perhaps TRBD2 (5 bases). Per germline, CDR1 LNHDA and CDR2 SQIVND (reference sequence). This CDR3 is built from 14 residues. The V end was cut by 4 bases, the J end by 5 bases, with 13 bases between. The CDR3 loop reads CASSRGWVKDTQYF. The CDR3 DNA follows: TGTGCCAGTAGTAGAGGGTGGGTCAAAGATACGCAGTATTTT.

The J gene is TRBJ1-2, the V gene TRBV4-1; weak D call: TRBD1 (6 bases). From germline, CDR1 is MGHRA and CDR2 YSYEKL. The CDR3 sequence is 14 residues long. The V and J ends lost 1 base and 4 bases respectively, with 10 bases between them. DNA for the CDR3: TGCGCCAGCAGCCAAGCAGGGGTTAGCTATGGCTACACCTTC. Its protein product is CASSQAGVSYGYTF.

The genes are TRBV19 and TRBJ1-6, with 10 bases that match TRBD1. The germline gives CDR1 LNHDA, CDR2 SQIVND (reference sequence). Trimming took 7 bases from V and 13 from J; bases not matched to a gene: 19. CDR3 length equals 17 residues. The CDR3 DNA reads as TGTGCCAGTACCCAGTATGGGACAGGGGATGCTAGAGGGCCCCTCCACTTT. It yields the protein CASTQYGTGDARGPLHF.

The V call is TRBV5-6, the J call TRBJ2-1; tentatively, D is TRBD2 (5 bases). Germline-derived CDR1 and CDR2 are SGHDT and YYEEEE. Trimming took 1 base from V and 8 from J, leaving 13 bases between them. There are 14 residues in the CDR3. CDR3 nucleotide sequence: TGTGCCAGCAGCTTGACTTGGAGGTTCGATGAGCAGTTCTTC. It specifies CASSLTWRFDEQFF.

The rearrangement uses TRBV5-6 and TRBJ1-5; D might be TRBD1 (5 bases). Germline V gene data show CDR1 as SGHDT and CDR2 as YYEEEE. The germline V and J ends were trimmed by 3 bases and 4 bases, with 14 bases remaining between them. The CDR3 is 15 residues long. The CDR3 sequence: CASSSWGGLNQPQHF. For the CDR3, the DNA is TGTGCCAGCAGCTCCTGGGGGGGGTTGAATCAGCCCCAGCATTTT.

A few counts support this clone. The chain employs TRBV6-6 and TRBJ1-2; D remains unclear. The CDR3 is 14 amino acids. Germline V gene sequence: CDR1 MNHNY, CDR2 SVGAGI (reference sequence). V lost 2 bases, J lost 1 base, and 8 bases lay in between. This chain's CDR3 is CASSYSTVNYGYTF. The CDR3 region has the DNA TGTGCCAGCAGTTACAGTACTGTTAACTATGGCTACACCTTC.

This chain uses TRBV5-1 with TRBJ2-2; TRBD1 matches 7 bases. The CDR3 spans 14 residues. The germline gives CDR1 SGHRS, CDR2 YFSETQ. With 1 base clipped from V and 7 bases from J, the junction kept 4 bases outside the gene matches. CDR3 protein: CASSLTTGRGELFF. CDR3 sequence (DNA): TGCGCCAGCAGCTTGACGACAGGGCGCGGGGAGCTGTTTTTT.

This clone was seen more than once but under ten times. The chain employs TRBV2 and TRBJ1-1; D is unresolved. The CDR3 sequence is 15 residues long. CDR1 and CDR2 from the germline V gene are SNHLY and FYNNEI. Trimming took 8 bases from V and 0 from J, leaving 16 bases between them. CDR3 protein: CASRPDQAMNTEAFF. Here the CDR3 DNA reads TGTGCCAGCCGACCCGACCAGGCCATGAACACTGAAGCTTTCTTT.

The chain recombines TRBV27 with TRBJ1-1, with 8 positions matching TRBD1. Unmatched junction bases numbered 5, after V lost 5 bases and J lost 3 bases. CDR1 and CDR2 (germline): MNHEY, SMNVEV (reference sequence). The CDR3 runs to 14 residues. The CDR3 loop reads CASSVWTGYTEAFF. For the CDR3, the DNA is TGTGCCAGCAGTGTCTGGACAGGGTACACTGAAGCTTTCTTT.

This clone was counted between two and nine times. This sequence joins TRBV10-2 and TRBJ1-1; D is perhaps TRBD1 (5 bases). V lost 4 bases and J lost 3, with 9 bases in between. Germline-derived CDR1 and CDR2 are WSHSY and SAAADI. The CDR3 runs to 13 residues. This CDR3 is CASSGKGYTEAFF. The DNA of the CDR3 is TGCGCCAGCAGTGGGAAGGGGTACACTGAAGCTTTCTTT.

CDR3 sequence reads: CASRQGQPRSSGNTIYF. The CDR3 nucleotides read TGCGCCAGCAGACAAGGACAGCCTAGGAGCTCTGGAAACACCATATATTTT. The rearrangement links TRBV5-1 to TRBJ1-3, with D perhaps matching TRBD1 (6 bases). The CDR3 is made up of 17 amino acids. Trimming left V 5 bases short and J 0 bases short, with 18 bases between. Germline values: CDR1 SGHRS, CDR2 YFSETQ.

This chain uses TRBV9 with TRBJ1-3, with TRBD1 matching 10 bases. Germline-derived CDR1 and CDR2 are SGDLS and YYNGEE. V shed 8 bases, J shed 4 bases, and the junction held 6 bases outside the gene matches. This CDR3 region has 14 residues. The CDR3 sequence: CASDRGPGGNTIYF. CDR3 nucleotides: TGTGCCAGTGACAGGGGGCCAGGAGGAAACACCATATATTTT.

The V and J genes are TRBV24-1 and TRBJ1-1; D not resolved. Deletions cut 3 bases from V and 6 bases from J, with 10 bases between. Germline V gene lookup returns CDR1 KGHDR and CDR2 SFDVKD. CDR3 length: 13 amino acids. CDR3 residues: CATSDGPLAEAFF. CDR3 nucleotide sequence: TGTGCCACCAGTGATGGGCCGTTAGCTGAAGCTTTCTTT.

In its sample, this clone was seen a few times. CDR3 region: CASSAELTSGGANNEQFF. Here the CDR3 DNA reads TGTGCCAGTAGTGCCGAGCTTACTAGCGGGGGGGCCAACAATGAGCAGTTCTTC. The chain has TRBV19 and TRBJ2-1; TRBD2 matches at 13 bases. There are 18 residues in the CDR3. V lost 5 bases and J lost 5; bases outside the gene matches: 12. Germline V lookup: CDR1 LNHDA, CDR2 SQIVND (reference sequence).

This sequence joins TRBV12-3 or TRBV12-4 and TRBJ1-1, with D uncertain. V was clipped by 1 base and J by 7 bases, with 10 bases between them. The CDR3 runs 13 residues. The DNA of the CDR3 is TGTGCCAGCAGTTTAGACAGACGCTTTGAAGCTTTCTTT. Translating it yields CASSLDRRFEAFF.

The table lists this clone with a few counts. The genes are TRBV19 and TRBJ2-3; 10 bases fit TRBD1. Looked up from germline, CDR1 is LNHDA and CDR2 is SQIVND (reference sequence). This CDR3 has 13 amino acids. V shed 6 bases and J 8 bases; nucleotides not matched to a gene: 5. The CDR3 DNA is TGTGCCAGTAGCGGGACAGGGGCCTTTACGCAGTATTTT. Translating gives CASSGTGAFTQYF.

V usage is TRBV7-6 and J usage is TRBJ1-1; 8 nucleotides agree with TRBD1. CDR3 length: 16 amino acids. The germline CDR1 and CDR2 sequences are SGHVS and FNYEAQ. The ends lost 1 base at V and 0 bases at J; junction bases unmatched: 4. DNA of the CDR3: TGTGCCAGCAGCTTAGGAGCGGGACAGGTGAACACTGAAGCTTTCTTT. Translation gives CASSLGAGQVNTEAFF.